This T cell receptor beta chain appears in the sequencing data of a study of cytomegalovirus exposure and HLA in healthy donors. For the study at large: A preliminary data release comprised roughly 80 million unique TCRs obtained from HLA-typed donors.

Findings and limits, study-wide: Later analysis revealed greater clonal expansion in HLA-associated TCR beta chains than in equally common others.

On this clone: What it binds is unknown.

The primer mix had 60 Vbeta and 13 Jbeta primers. Only in-frame clones appear in the TCRdb table, and some are missing; sequencing was by immunoSEQ multiplex PCR. Of around 160,000 clones listed, around four fifths are singletons. The specimen was PBMCs. The sequence derives from a man aged 18 to 30 in good health and CMV-seropositive.

CDR3 in amino acids: CASSKGQEGYEQYF. CDR3 coding DNA: TGTGCCAGTAGCAAGGGACAGGAAGGATACGAGCAGTACTTC. The chain carries TRBV19 and TRBJ2-7; 8 nucleotides align to TRBD1. Trimming at V came to 6 bases and at J to 4 bases, leaving 8 bases not matched to a gene. The CDR3 totals 14 residues. CDR1 is LNHDA and CDR2 is SQIVND in the germline V gene (reference sequence).